The sequence of this T cell receptor beta chain was determined in a study of blood T cell repertoires in COVID-19. Study-wide context: Material from acute and convalescent COVID-19 was sourced from the United States, Italy and Spain. T cells, B-cell-depleted T cells, or PBMCs provided the cDNA or gDNA that served as material.

In its sample, this clone was seen many times. Original methodology: Amplification of reference gene primers provided the estimated nucleated cell counts. The assay was immunoSEQ multiplex PCR, and TCRdb's table has in-frame clones only and misses some. V and J calls and clone size are copied from that table; D and trimming were computed from the DNA. The data show fewer than 250,000 clones, 89% seen once. The CDR3 spans 14 residues. CDR1 SGHVS and CDR2 FNYEAQ come from the germline V gene. V lost 5 bases, J lost 2 bases, and 4 bases stayed unmatched. The genes are TRBV7-6 and TRBJ2-3, with 7 positions matching TRBD1. The TCR was taken from a man aged 60 to 75 who had recovered from COVID-19. Sequencing used peripheral blood. Here the CDR3 DNA reads TGTGCCAGCAGCGCGACAGGGTACACAGATACGCAGTATTTT. Protein sequence: CASSATGYTDTQYF.